The 10 T cell receptor beta chains presented below share a single source sample, sequenced in a study of cytomegalovirus exposure and HLA in healthy donors (dated by TCRdb to 2016 to 2017). The protocol used for the library was the immunoSEQ multiplex PCR assay. The multiplex PCR relied on a mix of 60 forward primers for TCR Vbeta segments and 13 reverse primers for TCR Jbeta segments. This immuneACCESS table, as held by TCRdb, lists in-frame sequences with V and J called but not all clones. Of the missing ones, under half trace to an unresolved V gene in checked studies; the others have no known cause. This sample gives roughly 110,000 clones in total; about two thirds of them show up just once. The top ten clones comprise over 2.5% of the sample. The sequencing sample was made of PBMCs. The receptor set was obtained from a female donor in good health and CMV-seronegative.

This chain uses TRBV6-1 with TRBJ1-5; no clear D gene. The CDR3 has 15 amino acids. In germline, CDR1 is MNHNS, CDR2 SASEGT. Trimming pared 7 bases from V and 0 bases from J, leaving 13 bases between. The CDR3 DNA is TGTGCCAGCACGAACAGCGGATATAGCAATCAGCCCCAGCATTTT. It specifies CASTNSGYSNQPQHF.

The chain recombines TRBV10-2 with TRBJ2-3; 7 bases are shared with TRBD2. The V and J ends lost 6 bases and 3 bases, in that order; junction bases with no gene match: 3. The V gene's germline CDR1 is WSHSY and CDR2 SAAADI. This CDR3 is built from 13 residues. The CDR3 DNA is TGCGCCAGCAGGGGGGGGGTTACAGATACGCAGTATTTT. Its protein is CASRGGVTDTQYF.

This clone was seen once. The chain carries TRBV27 and TRBJ2-7; 8 bases are a match to TRBD1. The V segment lost 6 bases and the J segment 2 bases; nucleotides outside the gene matches: 3. The CDR3 sequence is 13 residues long. Germline V lookup: CDR1 MNHEY, CDR2 SMNVEV (reference sequence). Here the CDR3 DNA reads TGTGCCAGCAGACAACAGGGGGCCTACGAGCAGTACTTC. This gives the protein CASRQQGAYEQYF.

This clone has a handful of counts. This chain joins TRBV7-3 and TRBJ2-1; 12 bases are shared with TRBD2. Trimming removed 5 bases from V and 1 base from J; junction bases left unmatched: 3. This CDR3 is 16 amino acids long. Per germline, CDR1 SGHTA and CDR2 FQGTGA. The CDR3 DNA follows: TGTGCCAGCAGCCGTCTAGCGGGAGGGTCCTACAATGAGCAGTTCTTC. Translated: CASSRLAGGSYNEQFF.

The rearrangement uses TRBV7-9 and TRBJ2-3, with D maybe TRBD1 (6 bases). Trimming removed 5 bases from V and 5 bases from J, with 8 bases in between. Germline V gives CDR1 SEHNR, CDR2 FQNEAQ (reference sequence). The CDR3 has 12 amino acids. The CDR3 region is CASSKGGDTQYF. DNA for the CDR3: TGTGCCAGCAGCAAAGGGGGAGATACGCAGTATTTT.

The chain's CDR3 is CASSLGTGGPYEQYF. The CDR3 region has the DNA TGTGCCAGCAGCCTCGGGACAGGGGGGCCCTACGAGCAGTACTTC. The chain couples TRBV11-2 to TRBJ2-7, with 11 bases lining up with TRBD1. The CDR3 has 15 residues. Trimming took 5 bases from V and 2 from J; bases not matched to a gene: 5. The germline V gene encodes CDR1 SGHAT and CDR2 FQNNGV.

V usage is TRBV15 and J usage is TRBJ2-7; unclear D gene. Trimming left V 0 bases short and J 1 base short, with 10 bases between. The CDR3 consists of 15 residues. Germline-derived CDR1 and CDR2 are LNHNV and YYDKDF (reference sequence). The CDR3 is CATSRESVSSYEQYF. CDR3 bases: TGTGCCACCAGCAGAGAAAGCGTTTCATCCTACGAGCAGTACTTC.

This clone was seen only once. This chain connects TRBV28 to TRBJ1-5; tentatively, D is TRBD1 (6 bases). Trimming shortened V by 5 bases and J by 6 bases, and 20 bases separated the two germline ends. Germline CDR1 reads MDHEN; CDR2 reads SYDVKM. The CDR3 spans 16 residues. In DNA, the CDR3 is TGTGCCAGCAGTCAAGTCCAGGGGTTTAGAGGTCAGCCCCAGCATTTT. It specifies CASSQVQGFRGQPQHF.

This clone was seen only a few times. The chain is built from TRBV11-3 and TRBJ2-6, with 8 bases identical to TRBD2. Germline V lookup: CDR1 SGHNT, CDR2 YENEEA. The CDR3 has 18 amino acids. J lost 2 bases, V lost 3 bases, and 9 bases had no gene match. As DNA, the CDR3 is TGTGCCAGCAGCTTGGGAACTAGCGGCAACACTGGGGCCAACGTCCTGACTTTC. Translating gives CASSLGTSGNTGANVLTF.

The rearrangement links TRBV5-1 to TRBJ2-3, with a tentative D call TRBD1 (5 bases). With 5 bases removed from V and 1 base from J, the gap between germline ends came to 11 bases. This CDR3 contains 14 residues. Germline CDR1 is SGHRS and CDR2 is YFSETQ. CDR3 bases: TGCGCCAGCAGAGGGGTGTTAGGCACAGATACGCAGTATTTT. This sequence encodes CASRGVLGTDTQYF.